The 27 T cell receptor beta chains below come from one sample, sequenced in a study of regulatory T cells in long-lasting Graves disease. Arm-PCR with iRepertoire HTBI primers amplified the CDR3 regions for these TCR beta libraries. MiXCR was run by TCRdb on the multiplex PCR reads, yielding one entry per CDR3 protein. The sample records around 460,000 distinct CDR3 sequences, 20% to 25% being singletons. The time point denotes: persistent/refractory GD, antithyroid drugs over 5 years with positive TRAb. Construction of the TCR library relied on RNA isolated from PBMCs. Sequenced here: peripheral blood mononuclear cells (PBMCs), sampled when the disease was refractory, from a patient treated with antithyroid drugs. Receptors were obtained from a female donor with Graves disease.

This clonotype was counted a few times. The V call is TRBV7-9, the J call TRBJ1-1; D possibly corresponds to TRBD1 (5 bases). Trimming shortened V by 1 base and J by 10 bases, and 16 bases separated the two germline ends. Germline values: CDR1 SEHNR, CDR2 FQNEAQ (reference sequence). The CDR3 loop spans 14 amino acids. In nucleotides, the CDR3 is TGTGCCAGCAGCTTAGATTCAGGGACTCCCGGAGCTTTCTTT. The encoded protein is CASSLDSGTPGAFF.

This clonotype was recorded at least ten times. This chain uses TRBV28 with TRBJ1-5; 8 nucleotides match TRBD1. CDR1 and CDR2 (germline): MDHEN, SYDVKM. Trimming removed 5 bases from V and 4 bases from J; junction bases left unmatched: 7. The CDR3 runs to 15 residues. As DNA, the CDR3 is TGTGCCAGCAGTGACAGGGGTTTCGGTAATCAGCCCCAGCATTTT. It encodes CASSDRGFGNQPQHF. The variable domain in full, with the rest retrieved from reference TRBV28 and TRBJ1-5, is DVKVTQSSRYLVKRTGEKVFLECVQDMDHENMFWYRQDPGLGLRLIYFSYDVKMKEKGDIPEGYSVSREKKERFSLILESASTNQTSMYLCASSDRGFGNQPQHFGDGTRLSIL.

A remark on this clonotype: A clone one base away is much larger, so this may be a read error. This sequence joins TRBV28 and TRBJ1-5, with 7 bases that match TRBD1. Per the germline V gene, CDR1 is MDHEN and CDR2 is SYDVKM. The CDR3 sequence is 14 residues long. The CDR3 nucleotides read TGTGTCAGCAGTTACAGGGGACTTTTAGGGCCCCAGCATTTT. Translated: CVSSYRGLLGPQHF.

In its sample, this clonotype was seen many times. The CDR3 loop reads CASSRDTFRDRYEQYF. The CDR3 nucleotides are TGTGCCAGCAGCCGTGATACCTTCCGGGACAGATACGAGCAGTACTTC. The V gene is TRBV5-5, the J gene TRBJ2-7, with 7 bases matching TRBD1. Germline V gene lookup returns CDR1 SGHKS and CDR2 YYEKEE (reference sequence). The V and J ends lost 4 bases and 4 bases, in that order; junction bases with no gene match: 14. This CDR3 region has 16 residues.

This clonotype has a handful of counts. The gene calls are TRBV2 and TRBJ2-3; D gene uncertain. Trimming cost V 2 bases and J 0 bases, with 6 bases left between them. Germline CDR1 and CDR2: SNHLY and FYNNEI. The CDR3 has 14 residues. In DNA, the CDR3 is TGTGCCAGCAGTGAATTAGTCAGCACAGATACGCAGTATTTT. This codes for CASSELVSTDTQYF. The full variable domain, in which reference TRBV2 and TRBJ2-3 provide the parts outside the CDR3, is EPEVTQTPSHQVTQMGQEVILRCVPISNHLYFYWYRQILGQKVEFLVSFYNNEISEKSEIFDDQFSVERPDGSNFTLKIRSTKLEDSAMYFCASSELVSTDTQYFGPGTRLTVL.

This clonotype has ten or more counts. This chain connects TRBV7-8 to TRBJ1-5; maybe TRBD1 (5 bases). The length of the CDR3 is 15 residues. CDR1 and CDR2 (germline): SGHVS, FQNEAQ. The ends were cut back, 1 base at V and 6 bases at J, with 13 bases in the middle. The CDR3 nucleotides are TGTGCCAGCAGCTTAGAGCCCAGGGAAAGTCAGCCCCAGCATTTT. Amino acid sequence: CASSLEPRESQPQHF.

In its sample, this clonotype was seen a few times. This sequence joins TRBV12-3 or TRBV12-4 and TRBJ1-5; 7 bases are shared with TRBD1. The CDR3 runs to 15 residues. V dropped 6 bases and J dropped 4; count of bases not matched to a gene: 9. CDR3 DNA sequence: TGTGCCAGCAGCCACTCCGGGACAGAAAATCAGCCCCAGCATTTT. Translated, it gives CASSHSGTENQPQHF.

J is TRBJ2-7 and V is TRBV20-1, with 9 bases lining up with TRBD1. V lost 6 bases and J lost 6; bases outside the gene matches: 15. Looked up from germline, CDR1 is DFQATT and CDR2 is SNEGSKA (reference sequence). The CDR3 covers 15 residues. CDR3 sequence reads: CSANFPGQGVAEQYF. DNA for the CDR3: TGCAGTGCAAATTTTCCGGGACAGGGAGTCGCCGAGCAGTACTTC.

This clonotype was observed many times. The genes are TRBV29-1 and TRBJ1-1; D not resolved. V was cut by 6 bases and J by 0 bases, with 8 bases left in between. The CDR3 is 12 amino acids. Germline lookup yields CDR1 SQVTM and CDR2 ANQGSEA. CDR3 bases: TGCAGCGTGGCCGATATGAACACTGAAGCTTTCTTT. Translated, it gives CSVADMNTEAFF. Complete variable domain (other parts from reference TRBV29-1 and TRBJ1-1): SAVISQKPSRDICQRGTSLTIQCQVDSQVTMMFWYRQQPGQSLTLIATANQGSEATYESGFVIDKFPISRPNLTFSTLTVSNMSPEDSSIYLCSVADMNTEAFFGQGTRLTVV.

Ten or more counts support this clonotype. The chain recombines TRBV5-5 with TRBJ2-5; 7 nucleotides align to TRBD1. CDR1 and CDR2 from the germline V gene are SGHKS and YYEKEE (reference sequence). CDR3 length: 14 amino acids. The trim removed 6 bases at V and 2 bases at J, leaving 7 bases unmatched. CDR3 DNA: TGTGCCAGCATCAATGGGACAGATCAAGAGACCCAGTACTTC. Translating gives CASINGTDQETQYF.

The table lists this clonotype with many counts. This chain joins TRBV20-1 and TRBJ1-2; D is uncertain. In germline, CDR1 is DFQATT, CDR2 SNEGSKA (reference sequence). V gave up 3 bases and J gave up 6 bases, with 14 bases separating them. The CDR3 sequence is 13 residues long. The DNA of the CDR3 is TGCAGTGCTAGGCCTTCCGGCGGGAATGGCTACACCTTC. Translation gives CSARPSGGNGYTF.

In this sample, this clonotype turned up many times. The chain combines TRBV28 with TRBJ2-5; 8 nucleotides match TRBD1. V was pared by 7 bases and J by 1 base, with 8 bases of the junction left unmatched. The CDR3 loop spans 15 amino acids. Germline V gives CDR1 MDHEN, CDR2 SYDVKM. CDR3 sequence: CASKEGQGLQETQYF. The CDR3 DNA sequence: TGTGCCAGCAAAGAAGGACAGGGCCTCCAAGAGACCCAGTACTTC.

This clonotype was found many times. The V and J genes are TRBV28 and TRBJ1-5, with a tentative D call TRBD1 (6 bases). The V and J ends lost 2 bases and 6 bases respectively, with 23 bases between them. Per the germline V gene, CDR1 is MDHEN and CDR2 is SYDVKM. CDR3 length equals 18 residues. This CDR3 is CASSLGWTDLLESQPQHF. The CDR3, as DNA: TGTGCCAGCAGTTTAGGATGGACAGACCTTCTCGAGAGTCAGCCCCAGCATTTT.

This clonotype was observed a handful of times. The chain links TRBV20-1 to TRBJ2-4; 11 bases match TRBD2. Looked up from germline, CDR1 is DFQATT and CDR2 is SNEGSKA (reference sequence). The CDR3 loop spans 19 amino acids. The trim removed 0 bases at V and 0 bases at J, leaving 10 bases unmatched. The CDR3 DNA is TGCAGTGCTAGAGATGTATGGGGACTAGCGGATAAAGCCAAAAACATTCAGTACTTC. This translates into CSARDVWGLADKAKNIQYF.

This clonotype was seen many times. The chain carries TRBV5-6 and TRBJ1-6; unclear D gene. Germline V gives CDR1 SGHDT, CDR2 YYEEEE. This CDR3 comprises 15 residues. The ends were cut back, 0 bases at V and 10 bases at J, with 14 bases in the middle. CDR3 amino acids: CASSLDLEVHSPLHF. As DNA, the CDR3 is TGTGCCAGCAGCTTGGACCTCGAAGTTCACTCACCCCTCCACTTT.

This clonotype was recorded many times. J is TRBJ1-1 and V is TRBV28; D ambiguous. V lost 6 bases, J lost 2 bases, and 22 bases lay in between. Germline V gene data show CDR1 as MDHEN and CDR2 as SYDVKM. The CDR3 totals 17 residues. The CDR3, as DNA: TGTGCCAGCAGAGAACCCGGGTCCCTGTGGGGAAACACTGAAGCTTTCTTT. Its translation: CASREPGSLWGNTEAFF.

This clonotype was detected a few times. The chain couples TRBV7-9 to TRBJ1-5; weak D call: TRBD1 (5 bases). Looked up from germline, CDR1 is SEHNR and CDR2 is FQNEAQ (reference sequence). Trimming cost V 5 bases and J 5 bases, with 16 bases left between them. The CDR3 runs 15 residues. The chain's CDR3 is CASSPGEGRYQPQHF. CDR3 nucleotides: TGTGCCAGCAGCCCAGGAGAGGGGCGTTATCAGCCCCAGCATTTT.

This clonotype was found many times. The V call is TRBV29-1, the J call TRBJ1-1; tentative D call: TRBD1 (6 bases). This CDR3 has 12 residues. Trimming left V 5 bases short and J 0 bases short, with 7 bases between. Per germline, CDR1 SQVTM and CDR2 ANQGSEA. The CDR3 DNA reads TGCAGCGTTAAGGGGGTGAACACTGAAGCTTTCTTT. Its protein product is CSVKGVNTEAFF.

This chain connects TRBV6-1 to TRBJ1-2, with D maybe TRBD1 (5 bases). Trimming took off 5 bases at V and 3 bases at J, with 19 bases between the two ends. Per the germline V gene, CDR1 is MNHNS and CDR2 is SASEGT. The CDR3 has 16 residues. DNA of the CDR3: TGTGCCAGCAGTCCCCAGACAGAATCCCCCTACTATGGCTACACCTTC. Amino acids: CASSPQTESPYYGYTF.

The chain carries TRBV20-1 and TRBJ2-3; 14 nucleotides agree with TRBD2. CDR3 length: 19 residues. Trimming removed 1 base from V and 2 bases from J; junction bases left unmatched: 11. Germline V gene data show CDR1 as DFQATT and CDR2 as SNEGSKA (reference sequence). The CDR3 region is CSARATSGTSGGDTDTQYF. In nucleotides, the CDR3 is TGCAGTGCTAGAGCTACCTCCGGGACTAGCGGGGGAGACACAGATACGCAGTATTTT.

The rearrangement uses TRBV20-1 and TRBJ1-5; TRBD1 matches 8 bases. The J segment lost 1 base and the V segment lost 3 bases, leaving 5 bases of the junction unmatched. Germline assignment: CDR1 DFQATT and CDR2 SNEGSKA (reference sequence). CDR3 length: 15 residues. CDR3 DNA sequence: TGCAGTGCTAGTTACAGGGGGAAAAGCAATCAGCCCCAGCATTTT. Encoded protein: CSASYRGKSNQPQHF.

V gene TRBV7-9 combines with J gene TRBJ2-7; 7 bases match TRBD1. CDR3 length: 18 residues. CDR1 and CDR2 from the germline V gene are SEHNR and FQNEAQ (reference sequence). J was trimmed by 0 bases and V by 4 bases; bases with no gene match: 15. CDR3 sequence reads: CASSWDRATGRLSYEQYF. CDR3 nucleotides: TGTGCCAGCAGCTGGGACCGGGCGACAGGGCGACTCTCCTACGAGCAGTACTTC. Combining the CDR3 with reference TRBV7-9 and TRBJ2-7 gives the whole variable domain DTGVSQNPRHKITKRGQNVTFRCDPISEHNRLYWYRQTLGQGPEFLTYFQNEAQLEKSRLLSDRFSAERPKGSFSTLEIQRTEQGDSAMYLCASSWDRATGRLSYEQYFGPGTRLTVT.

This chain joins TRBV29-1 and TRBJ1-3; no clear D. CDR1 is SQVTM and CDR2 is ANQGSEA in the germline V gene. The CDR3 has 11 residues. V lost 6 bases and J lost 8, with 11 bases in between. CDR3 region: CSVQKDHTIYF. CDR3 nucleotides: TGCAGCGTGCAGAAGGATCACACCATATATTTT. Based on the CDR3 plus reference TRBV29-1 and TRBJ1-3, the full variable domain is SAVISQKPSRDICQRGTSLTIQCQVDSQVTMMFWYRQQPGQSLTLIATANQGSEATYESGFVIDKFPISRPNLTFSTLTVSNMSPEDSSIYLCSVQKDHTIYFGEGSWLTVV.

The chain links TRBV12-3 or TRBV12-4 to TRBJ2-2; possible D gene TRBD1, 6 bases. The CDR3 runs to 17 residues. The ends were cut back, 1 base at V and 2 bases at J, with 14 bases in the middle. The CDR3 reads CASSLGGLQGNTGELFF. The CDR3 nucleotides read TGTGCCAGCAGTTTAGGGGGGCTCCAGGGAAACACCGGGGAGCTGTTTTTT.

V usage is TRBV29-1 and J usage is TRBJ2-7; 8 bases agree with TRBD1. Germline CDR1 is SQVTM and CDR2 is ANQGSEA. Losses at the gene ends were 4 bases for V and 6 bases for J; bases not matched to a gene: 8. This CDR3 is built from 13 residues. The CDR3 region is CSVVMQGASEQYF. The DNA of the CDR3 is TGCAGCGTTGTGATGCAGGGGGCATCCGAGCAGTACTTC.

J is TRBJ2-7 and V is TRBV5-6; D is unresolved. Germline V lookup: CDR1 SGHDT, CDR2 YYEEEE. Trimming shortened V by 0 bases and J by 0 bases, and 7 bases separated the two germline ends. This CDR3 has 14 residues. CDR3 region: CASSLDTYSYEQYF. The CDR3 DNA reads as TGTGCCAGCAGCTTGGATACTTACTCCTACGAGCAGTACTTC.

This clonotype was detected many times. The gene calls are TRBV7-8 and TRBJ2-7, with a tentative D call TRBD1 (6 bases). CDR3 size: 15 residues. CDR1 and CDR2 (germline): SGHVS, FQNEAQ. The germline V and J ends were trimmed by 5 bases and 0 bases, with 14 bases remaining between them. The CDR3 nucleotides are TGTGCCAGCAGCCCCTGGGACATTCACTCCTACGAGCAGTACTTC. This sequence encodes CASSPWDIHSYEQYF.